These T cell receptor beta chains were read from a single sample in a study of graft-versus-host responses after intestinal transplantation. These receptors are not linked to any known antigen. Repertoires were generated with immunoSEQ multiplex PCR, while TCRdb's copy carries only in-frame clones and drops some. The sample gives around 26,000 clones, almost 85% of which show up once; 0.93% is in the top ten. The sequencing used unstimulated CD8+ T cells sorted from spleen or lymph node cells, collected before transplant. The receptors were sampled from a human donor who was the organ donor for an intestinal transplant. Both conserved end residues are part of each CDR3. The order of the fields is D gene, J gene, V gene, clone size, CDR3 protein, CDR3 DNA. A D gene is named only where the DNA matches it firmly. Not every row has a clone size; where given, it reads once, few, many or a size class.

TRBD2,TRBJ2-3,TRBV2,NA,CASSGSGRVRTDTQYF,TGTGCCAGCAGTGGTAGCGGGAGGGTGAGGACAGATACGCAGTATTTT
TRBD2,TRBJ2-1,TRBV5-4,NA,CASSLAPTSGSPPYNEQFF,TGTGCCAGCAGCTTGGCCCCCACTAGCGGGTCACCCCCTTACAATGAGCAGTTCTTC
NA,TRBJ2-5,TRBV20-1,once,CSARPVETQYF,TGCAGTGCTCGGCCCGTGGAGACCCAGTACTTC
NA,TRBJ2-3,TRBV2,once,CASSGGNTQYF,TGTGCCAGCAGTGGCGGAAATACGCAGTATTTT
NA,TRBJ2-5,TRBV6-5,once,CASGLSLQETQYF,TGTGCCAGCGGCCTTTCTCTACAAGAGACCCAGTACTTC
NA,TRBJ1-1,TRBV29-1,NA,CSVPISSGLKNTEAFF,TGCAGCGTCCCAATATCGAGCGGACTGAAGAACACTGAAGCTTTCTTT
NA,TRBJ2-7,TRBV7-9,NA,CASSLVIYEQYF,TGTGCCAGCAGCTTAGTGATCTACGAGCAGTACTTC
TRBD2,TRBJ2-7,TRBV7-9,few,CASSETSGRARYEQYF,TGTGCCAGCAGCGAGACTAGCGGGAGGGCCCGGTACGAGCAGTACTTC
NA,TRBJ2-1,TRBV7-2,NA,CASSLNTSGGPRNEQFF,TGTGCCAGCAGCTTAAATACTTCGGGGGGCCCTCGCAATGAGCAGTTCTTC
NA,TRBJ2-5,TRBV29-1,NA,CSVAGDQETQYF,TGCAGCGTTGCGGGTGACCAAGAGACCCAGTACTTC
TRBD1,TRBJ1-6,TRBV5-6,NA,CASSLGAGQVLLGPLHF,TGTGCCAGCAGCCTGGGGGCCGGACAGGTCCTTTTGGGACCCCTCCACTTT
TRBD2,TRBJ2-7,TRBV7-8,NA,CASSLFGTSYEQYF,TGTGCCAGCAGCTTATTTGGGACTAGCTACGAGCAGTACTTC
TRBD1,TRBJ2-1,TRBV27,NA,CASSFSRTGGRDEQFF,TGTGCCAGCAGCTTTTCCAGGACAGGGGGCAGGGATGAGCAGTTCTTC
TRBD1,TRBJ2-7,TRBV6-5,NA,CASSYQRDRSYEQYF,TGTGCCAGCAGTTACCAACGGGACAGATCATACGAGCAGTACTTC
TRBD2,TRBJ2-7,TRBV7-6,once,CASSPNRGGSSYEQYF,TGTGCCAGCAGCCCCAACCGCGGGGGGTCTTCCTACGAGCAGTACTTC
NA,TRBJ2-7,TRBV27,NA,CASSWDSDYEQYF,TGTGCCAGCAGTTGGGACTCGGACTACGAGCAGTACTTC
NA,TRBJ2-7,TRBV19,NA,CASSSGTSRHDYEQYF,TGTGCCAGTAGTTCCGGGACATCCCGTCACGACTACGAGCAGTACTTC
NA,TRBJ1-4,TRBV28,NA,CASSRSGRNEKLFF,TGTGCCAGCAGTCGATCCGGCCGGAATGAAAAACTGTTTTTT
NA,TRBJ2-1,TRBV27,few,CASRPFLSSYNEQFF,TGTGCCAGCAGGCCTTTCCTTAGCTCCTACAATGAGCAGTTCTTC
NA,TRBJ2-1,TRBV5-1,NA,CASSLYGGRNEQFF,TGCGCCAGCAGCTTATATGGGGGACGCAATGAGCAGTTCTTC
TRBD1,TRBJ2-5,TRBV15,NA,CATSLSRGQGTQYF,TGTGCCACCAGTCTCAGCAGGGGGCAAGGGACCCAGTACTTC
NA,TRBJ2-4,TRBV5-1,NA,CASRFSVNSAKNIQYF,TGCGCCAGCAGATTTTCGGTTAACTCCGCCAAAAACATTCAGTACTTC
TRBD2,TRBJ2-3,TRBV10-3,NA,CAISESTSGGTDTQYF,TGTGCCATCAGTGAGTCGACTAGCGGGGGCACAGATACGCAGTATTTT
TRBD1,TRBJ1-2,TRBV27,NA,CASSLSRGLGYTF,TGTGCCAGCAGTTTGAGTAGGGGGCTGGGCTACACCTTC
TRBD1,TRBJ1-2,TRBV4-1,NA,CASSNGQGGNYGYTF,TGCGCCAGCAGCAATGGACAGGGGGGGAACTATGGCTACACCTTC
TRBD2,TRBJ2-3,TRBV5-6,NA,CASSLGTSGTYTQYF,TGTGCCAGCAGCTTGGGGACTAGCGGGACGTATACGCAGTATTTT
NA,TRBJ2-7,TRBV4-3,NA,CASSQQTVSYEQYF,TGCGCCAGCAGCCAACAGACAGTTTCCTACGAGCAGTACTTC
NA,TRBJ1-2,TRBV19,once,CASSIGLLGNYGYTF,TGTGCCAGTAGTATTGGTTTACTAGGTAACTATGGCTACACCTTC
NA,TRBJ2-3,TRBV6-6,NA,CASTELAGDLTDTQYF,TGTGCCAGCACCGAACTCGCCGGGGACCTCACAGATACGCAGTATTTT
NA,TRBJ1-1,TRBV4-1,NA,CASSQPLNTEAFF,TGCGCCAGCAGCCAACCTCTGAACACTGAAGCTTTCTTT
NA,TRBJ1-5,TRBV2,NA,CATQSANQPQHF,TGTGCCACCCAGAGTGCAAATCAGCCCCAGCATTTT
NA,TRBJ1-1,TRBV4-1,NA,CASSLGTGEDTEAFF,TGCGCCAGCAGCCTTGGGACGGGGGAGGACACTGAAGCTTTCTTT
NA,TRBJ2-1,TRBV7-6,NA,CASSPARASGPYNEQFF,TGTGCCAGCAGCCCAGCCCGGGCCTCGGGCCCCTACAATGAGCAGTTCTTC
TRBD1,TRBJ2-7,TRBV10-1,few,CASSDRDRAYEQYF,TGCGCCAGCAGTGACAGAGACAGGGCTTACGAGCAGTACTTC
TRBD2,TRBJ2-5,TRBV2,NA,CASSPTPGTSNPTQETQYF,TGTGCCAGCAGTCCCACCCCCGGGACTAGCAACCCTACGCAAGAGACCCAGTACTTC
TRBD1,TRBJ1-5,TRBV6-4,NA,CASSDSTGGNQPQHF,TGTGCCAGCAGTGACTCGACAGGGGGCAATCAGCCCCAGCATTTT
NA,TRBJ1-1,TRBV6-5,NA,CASSYGTFGATEAFF,TGTGCCAGCAGTTACGGGACATTCGGCGCGACTGAAGCTTTCTTT
NA,TRBJ1-1,TRBV25-1,NA,CASSVGSRSEAFF,TGTGCCAGCAGTGTGGGCAGTCGCTCTGAAGCTTTCTTT
TRBD1,TRBJ1-2,TRBV5-5,NA,CASSLQSDRGYGYTF,TGTGCCAGCAGCCTCCAAAGCGACAGGGGCTATGGCTACACCTTC
NA,TRBJ2-7,TRBV5-4,NA,CASSLEQGEQYF,TGTGCCAGCAGCTTGGAACAGGGCGAGCAGTACTTC
NA,TRBJ1-2,TRBV4-2,NA,CASSQEFRDGYTF,TGTGCCAGCAGCCAAGAGTTCCGGGATGGCTACACCTTC
NA,TRBJ2-3,TRBV5-1,once,CASSLDPTSTDTQYF,TGCGCCAGCAGCTTGGATCCCACTAGCACAGATACGCAGTATTTT
TRBD2,TRBJ2-7,TRBV5-4,NA,CASSSTSGGKYEQYF,TGTGCCAGCAGCTCGACTAGCGGGGGGAAGTACGAGCAGTACTTC
NA,TRBJ2-3,TRBV4-1,NA,CASSQEHLPSDTQYF,TGCGCCAGCAGCCAAGAGCATTTACCCTCAGATACGCAGTATTTT